This passage covers 32 T cell receptor beta chains from one sample sequenced in a study of blood T cell repertoires in COVID-19. The assay was immunoSEQ multiplex PCR, and TCRdb's table has in-frame clones only and misses some. The table lists approximately 170,000 clones, around nine tenths of them singletons. Sequencing was done on a sample of peripheral blood. The origin of the receptors is a man between 70 and 80 years old with acute or convalescent COVID-19.

V is TRBV20-1 and J is TRBJ1-6; D not resolved. CDR1 is DFQATT, CDR2 SNEGSKA, per germline (reference sequence). V lost 3 bases and J 7 bases, leaving 4 bases between the germline ends. The CDR3 runs 11 residues. The CDR3 reads CSASLNSPLHF. The CDR3 nucleotides read TGCAGTGCTAGTCTAAATTCACCCCTCCACTTT.

V is TRBV27 and J is TRBJ2-2, with D perhaps TRBD1 (6 bases). V was clipped by 2 bases and J by 3 bases, with 16 bases between them. The CDR3 sequence is 17 residues long. Germline V gene sequence: CDR1 MNHEY, CDR2 SMNVEV (reference sequence). The CDR3 DNA follows: TGTGCCAGCAGTTTACCCCAGGGGCCTAGGGACACCGGGGAGCTGTTTTTT. Amino acid sequence: CASSLPQGPRDTGELFF.

The CDR3 is CASSPDRGKNEQFF. The CDR3 nucleotides read TGTGCCAGCTCACCGGACAGGGGTAAAAATGAGCAGTTCTTC. The chain couples TRBV18 to TRBJ2-1; 9 nucleotides line up with TRBD1. The junction had 4 bases not matched to a gene; V was cut back by 3 bases and J by 7 bases. Germline loops: CDR1 KGHSH, CDR2 LQKENI. The length of the CDR3 is 14 residues.

The chain couples TRBV4-1 to TRBJ2-4, with a tentative D call TRBD2 (5 bases). CDR1 is MGHRA, CDR2 YSYEKL, per germline. CDR3 size: 16 residues. Trimming shortened V by 0 bases and J by 0 bases, and 9 bases separated the two germline ends. CDR3 sequence: CASSQDDGIAKNIQYF. The CDR3 bases are TGCGCCAGCAGCCAAGATGACGGGATAGCCAAAAACATTCAGTACTTC.

This clone appeared a few times. This sequence joins TRBV12-3 or TRBV12-4 and TRBJ1-2; D is ambiguous. The V end was cut by 3 bases, the J end by 4 bases, with 6 bases between. The CDR3 covers 12 residues. CDR3 sequence reads: CASSFYGYGYTF. The CDR3 DNA sequence: TGTGCCAGCAGTTTCTATGGCTATGGCTACACCTTC.

In its sample, this clone was seen a few times. The chain couples TRBV4-3 to TRBJ2-1; D possibly corresponds to TRBD2 (5 bases). The length of the CDR3 is 13 residues. Trimming took 4 bases from V and 9 from J, leaving 13 bases between them. Germline CDR1 is LGHNA and CDR2 is YSLEER. CDR3 DNA sequence: TGCGCCAGCAGCCCTTATCCTCGGGGTGAGCAGTTCTTC. This sequence encodes CASSPYPRGEQFF.

This clone occurred many times. The chain joins TRBV2 to TRBJ2-1; maybe TRBD2 (6 bases). CDR1 is SNHLY and CDR2 is FYNNEI in the germline V gene. This CDR3 has 13 amino acids. Trimming removed 3 bases from V and 12 bases from J, with 15 bases in between. The CDR3 sequence is CASSDPARAGQFF. The CDR3 nucleotides are TGTGCCAGCAGTGACCCCGCCCGAGCGGGGCAGTTCTTC.

V is TRBV7-8 and J is TRBJ2-5; 11 bases match TRBD1. Germline CDR1 and CDR2: SGHVS and FQNEAQ. The junction had 8 bases not matched to a gene; V was cut back by 3 bases and J by 5 bases. This CDR3 contains 16 residues. CDR3 in amino acids: CASSFGTGGGEETQYF. In DNA, the CDR3 is TGTGCCAGCAGCTTCGGGACAGGGGGAGGAGAGGAGACCCAGTACTTC.

The chain couples TRBV5-1 to TRBJ2-1, with 11 positions matching TRBD2. The CDR3 is 13 residues long. The trim removed 7 bases at V and 5 bases at J, leaving 2 bases unmatched. From germline, CDR1 is SGHRS and CDR2 YFSETQ. The CDR3 nucleotides are TGCGCCAGCGGGACTAGCGGAAACAATGAGCAGTTCTTC. Translated, it gives CASGTSGNNEQFF.

The genes are TRBV5-1 and TRBJ1-2; TRBD1 aligns across 7 bases. V was pared by 7 bases and J by 1 base, with 13 bases of the junction left unmatched. CDR3 size: 16 residues. Germline V CDR1 and CDR2: SGHRS, YFSETQ. The CDR3: CASQRSAGGSNYGYTF. In DNA, the CDR3 is TGCGCCAGCCAGCGGTCCGCAGGGGGAAGTAACTATGGCTACACCTTC.

This chain uses TRBV7-3 with TRBJ1-2, with a possible D match to TRBD1 (6 bases). V was trimmed by 4 bases and J by 6 bases, leaving 12 bases between them. Germline V lookup: CDR1 SGHTA, CDR2 FQGTGA. The CDR3 covers 13 residues. The CDR3 DNA reads TGTGCCAGCAGCTCCGATGGACAGCATGGCTACACCTTC. Amino acid sequence: CASSSDGQHGYTF.

The chain joins TRBV18 to TRBJ1-3; no clear D gene. This CDR3 is 16 amino acids long. CDR1 is KGHSH, CDR2 LQKENI, per germline. V shed 2 bases and J shed 0 bases, with 11 bases lying between them. DNA of the CDR3: TGTGCCAGCTCACCAGATCCAGGCCTCTCTGGAAACACCATATATTTT. As protein: CASSPDPGLSGNTIYF.

This clone was observed a single time. J is TRBJ2-1 and V is TRBV2, with TRBD2 matching 9 bases. The CDR3 runs 15 residues. In germline, CDR1 is SNHLY, CDR2 FYNNEI. The ends lost 6 bases at V and 6 bases at J; junction bases unmatched: 9. This CDR3 is CASRLLSGGRNEQFF. CDR3 sequence (DNA): TGTGCCAGCAGACTCCTTAGCGGGGGTCGCAATGAGCAGTTCTTC. Together with reference TRBV2 and TRBJ2-1, the CDR3 gives the full variable domain: EPEVTQTPSHQVTQMGQEVILRCVPISNHLYFYWYRQILGQKVEFLVSFYNNEISEKSEIFDDQFSVERPDGSNFTLKIRSTKLEDSAMYFCASRLLSGGRNEQFFGPGTRLTVL.

As DNA, the CDR3 is TGTGCCACCAGTGACGGGACAGGCACTGAAGCTTTCTTT. As protein: CATSDGTGTEAFF. This chain links TRBV24-1 with TRBJ1-1; 8 positions agree with TRBD1. The CDR3 has 13 amino acids. Germline trimming cut 4 bases from V and 4 bases from J; bases unmatched to any gene: 1. Germline lookup yields CDR1 KGHDR and CDR2 SFDVKD.

The J gene is TRBJ2-5, the V gene TRBV18; D not resolved. Germline CDR1 reads KGHSH; CDR2 reads LQKENI. The V gene lost 3 bases and the J gene lost 5 bases, with 13 bases spanning the gap. The CDR3 has 14 amino acids. This CDR3 is CASSPKRLSETQYF. The CDR3 DNA is TGTGCCAGCTCACCCAAGAGGCTTTCGGAGACCCAGTACTTC.

This chain links TRBV18 with TRBJ1-1; TRBD1 agrees at 8 bases. The CDR3 has 14 residues. The germline V gene has CDR1 KGHSH and CDR2 LQKENI. With 5 bases clipped from V and 3 bases from J, the junction kept 5 bases outside the gene matches. CDR3 coding DNA: TGTGCCAGCTCAGAGACAGGGGCAGACACTGAAGCTTTCTTT. Amino acid sequence: CASSETGADTEAFF.

The chain is built from TRBV7-9 and TRBJ1-4, with TRBD1 matching over 10 bases. The germline V gene has CDR1 SEHNR and CDR2 FQNEAQ (reference sequence). There are 12 residues in the CDR3. Unmatched junction bases numbered 1, after V lost 4 bases and J lost 11 bases. CDR3 sequence reads: CASSWGQGKLFF. As DNA, the CDR3 is TGTGCCAGCAGCTGGGGACAGGGGAAACTGTTTTTT.

The V gene is TRBV4-3, the J gene TRBJ2-3; TRBD2 matches 8 bases. Trimming at V came to 0 bases and at J to 5 bases, leaving 13 bases not matched to a gene. In germline, CDR1 is LGHNA, CDR2 YSLEER. This CDR3 is 18 amino acids long. CDR3 coding DNA: TGCGCCAGCAGCCAAGATCGGGTTAGAGCGGGGGCGGGAGATACGCAGTATTTT. This sequence encodes CASSQDRVRAGAGDTQYF.

V usage is TRBV29-1 and J usage is TRBJ1-1; 8 nucleotides line up with TRBD1. The CDR3 has 14 amino acids. Germline V gene sequence: CDR1 SQVTM, CDR2 ANQGSEA. CDR3 residues: CRLYMAGGCTEAFF. The CDR3 nucleotides read TGCAGATTATATATGGCAGGGGGCTGCACTGAAGCTTTCTTT.

V gene TRBV4-3 combines with J gene TRBJ1-3, with TRBD1 as a possible D gene (5 bases). Germline V gene sequence: CDR1 LGHNA, CDR2 YSLEER. There are 16 residues in the CDR3. The V end lost 0 bases, the J end lost 2 bases, and 11 bases lay between the germline ends. As DNA, the CDR3 is TGCGCCAGCAGCCAAGAGTGGGGGAGGGCTGGAAACACCATATATTTT. Amino acids: CASSQEWGRAGNTIYF.

This clone has just a few counts. This sequence joins TRBV19 and TRBJ2-2; 10 bases fit TRBD1. The CDR3 extends over 15 amino acids. The trim removed 7 bases at V and 3 bases at J, leaving 5 bases unmatched. The germline CDR1 and CDR2 sequences are LNHDA and SQIVND (reference sequence). The CDR3: CASNLDRGYTGELFF. CDR3 nucleotide sequence: TGTGCCAGTAACTTGGACAGGGGGTACACCGGGGAGCTGTTTTTT.

The chain links TRBV5-1 to TRBJ1-6, with D unclear. This CDR3 spans 15 amino acids. CDR1 is SGHRS and CDR2 is YFSETQ in the germline V gene. V was cut by 7 bases and J by 0 bases, with 11 bases left in between. CDR3 sequence (DNA): TGCGCCAGCCGAGGACTGAGCTCCTATAATTCACCCCTCCACTTT. This gives the protein CASRGLSSYNSPLHF.

The chain uses TRBV18 and TRBJ2-5; 7 bases line up with TRBD1. CDR1 is KGHSH, CDR2 LQKENI, per germline. Unmatched junction bases numbered 10, after V lost 4 bases and J lost 5 bases. The CDR3 is 15 amino acids. CDR3: CASSLTGQMGETQYF. DNA for the CDR3: TGTGCCAGCTCACTGACAGGGCAAATGGGGGAGACCCAGTACTTC.

This clone was found once. The chain carries TRBV5-1 and TRBJ2-7; 12 nucleotides line up with TRBD1. CDR3 length: 14 amino acids. V trimming: 5 bases; J trimming: 5 bases; junction bases outside the gene matches: 5. Germline V CDR1 and CDR2: SGHRS, YFSETQ. CDR3 in amino acids: CASRPGTGGNEQYF. The CDR3 nucleotides read TGCGCCAGCAGGCCCGGGACAGGGGGCAACGAGCAGTACTTC. Variable domain in full (rest from reference TRBV5-1 and TRBJ2-7): KAGVTQTPRYLIKTRGQQVTLSCSPISGHRSVSWYQQTPGQGLQFLFEYFSETQRNKGNFPGRFSGRQFSNSRSEMNVSTLELGDSALYLCASRPGTGGNEQYFGPGTRLTVT.

The chain carries TRBV7-9 and TRBJ2-7; TRBD1 might be the D (6 bases). The germline gives CDR1 SEHNR, CDR2 FQNEAQ (reference sequence). Trimming pared 1 base from V and 7 bases from J, leaving 11 bases between. The CDR3 loop spans 13 amino acids. CDR3 sequence reads: CASSLGVGGEQYF. The CDR3 region has the DNA TGTGCCAGCAGCTTAGGGGTAGGGGGAGAGCAGTACTTC.

The chain employs TRBV4-1 and TRBJ1-4; D is possibly TRBD1 (6 bases). CDR3 length: 13 residues. Looked up from germline, CDR1 is MGHRA and CDR2 is YSYEKL. Trimming shortened V by 3 bases and J by 10 bases, and 12 bases separated the two germline ends. In DNA form, the CDR3 reads TGCGCCAGCAGCCAGGGACAATTGGGAAAACTGTTTTTT. Translating it yields CASSQGQLGKLFF.

This clone has just one count. The chain employs TRBV12-3 or TRBV12-4 and TRBJ1-1, with 9 nucleotides matching TRBD1. The ends lost 5 bases at V and 4 bases at J; junction bases unmatched: 2. The CDR3 totals 13 residues. CDR3: CASSTDRGTEAFF. CDR3 bases: TGTGCCAGCAGTACGGACAGGGGCACTGAAGCTTTCTTT.

The table lists this clone with a count of one. The V gene is TRBV5-1, the J gene TRBJ2-2; TRBD2 aligns across 13 bases. Looked up from germline, CDR1 is SGHRS and CDR2 is YFSETQ. With V trimmed by 3 bases and J by 6 bases, 20 bases remained unmatched. CDR3 length equals 21 residues. The CDR3 reads CASSSPGGDIWTSGSAGELFF. The CDR3 DNA follows: TGCGCCAGCAGCTCACCGGGGGGGGACATTTGGACTAGCGGGAGTGCCGGGGAGCTGTTTTTT.

The gene calls are TRBV28 and TRBJ1-5, with D uncertain. The CDR3 is 12 residues long. V gave up 2 bases and J gave up 5 bases, with 4 bases separating them. The germline V gene encodes CDR1 MDHEN and CDR2 SYDVKM. CDR3 nucleotide sequence: TGTGCCAGCAGTTTACGGGATCAGCCCCAGCATTTT. This gives the protein CASSLRDQPQHF.

The sample holds a few counts of this clone. The chain employs TRBV6-5 and TRBJ1-5, with D possibly being TRBD1 (5 bases). The CDR3 covers 14 residues. Germline V gene lookup returns CDR1 MNHEY and CDR2 SVGAGI. V lost 6 bases, J lost 2 bases, and 11 bases lay in between. The CDR3 here is CASRRGWGNQPQHF. The CDR3 DNA follows: TGTGCCAGCAGAAGGGGTTGGGGCAATCAGCCCCAGCATTTT.

The rearrangement links TRBV5-4 to TRBJ1-1, with D tentatively TRBD1 (6 bases). There are 14 residues in the CDR3. The V end was cut by 0 bases, the J end by 1 base, with 7 bases between. CDR1 is SGHNT and CDR2 is YYREEE in the germline V gene (reference sequence). The CDR3 DNA reads as TGTGCCAGCAGCTTGGTGGGACAGAACACTGAAGCTTTCTTT. It codes for CASSLVGQNTEAFF.

The genes are TRBV2 and TRBJ2-1, with D possibly TRBD2 on 5 matching bases. Germline CDR1 SNHLY, CDR2 FYNNEI. The CDR3 covers 14 residues. V lost 0 bases and J lost 15, with 18 bases in between. The CDR3 DNA is TGTGCCAGCAGTGAAGCTAGCGCCCTGCTCGACGTGTTCTTC. It translates to CASSEASALLDVFF.